This TCR beta chain was observed in a study of blood T cell repertoires in COVID-19. Study-wide context: Sources were T cells, B-cell-depleted T cells, or PBMCs; the material itself was cDNA or gDNA.

V was pared by 1 base and J by 2 bases, with 14 bases between. The CDR3 is 17 amino acids. Germline V lookup: CDR1 LNHNV, CDR2 YYDKDF (reference sequence). Participants, 18 to 89 years old, spanned 25 or so US areas. In Cohort 3, a recovered donor had either two negative PCRs, clearance, or symptom resolution. Per the original methods: Amplification with reference gene primers provided the estimates of nucleated cell counts. Sequencing used immunoSEQ multiplex PCR; TCRdb keeps in-frame clones, though not all of them. That table furnishes V, J and clone size, whereas the DNA furnished D and trimming. The sample records 110,000 to 150,000 clones, around 82% being singletons.

The specimen sequenced was PBMCs or T cells enriched from blood (not recorded which). The receptor was derived from a woman in her forties or fifties who had recovered from COVID-19. The chain combines TRBV15 with TRBJ2-2, with D perhaps TRBD2 (5 bases). This chain's CDR3 is CATSRGSEVGNTGELFF. The CDR3 DNA reads as TGTGCCACCAGCAGAGGATCGGAGGTGGGAAACACCGGGGAGCTGTTTTTT.